Sequencing of this TCR beta chain was carried out in a study of T cells in Graves' hyperthyroidism and ophthalmopathy (dated by TCRdb to between 2017 and 2020). Regarding the study in general: Peripheral blood samples were taken at the time of initial diagnosis, prior to any treatment. To identify distinguishing TCR V-J signatures, a discovery cohort of 100 patients was used, comprising approximately 40 with Graves' ophthalmopathy and approximately 58 with stable Graves' hyperthyroidism. Prospective prediction of ophthalmopathy was tested in an independent validation cohort of approximately 18 hyperthyroidism patients and around 16 patients who later progressed to ophthalmopathy. The 90 to 100 discovery patients were randomly divided into training and test sets at a 7:3 ratio. Thyroid tissue and blood T-cell repertoires from six Graves' hyperthyroidism patients were also compared in the study. Once sampling was done, hyperthyroidism patients were given methimazole at a starting dose of 30 mg daily, whereas ophthalmopathy patients were given high-dose intravenous methylprednisolone. According to the paper, TCR Vbeta CDR3 sequencing was carried out on about 140 peripheral blood samples, which came from approximately 41 ophthalmopathy, some 73 hyperthyroidism and about 17 progressor patients.

There are many counts of this clonotype. Its antigen remains undetermined. Base qualities were left out, and no much larger clone turns up one base away. Deletion took 0 bases off V and 0 bases off J, with a span of 8 bases between the germline ends. Taken from cysteine to phenylalanine, the CDR3 has 15 residues. Of the read, only the CDR3 DNA is kept; its 45 bases are in frame from base 1. CDR1 and CDR2, per the germline V gene, are MGHRA and YSYEKL. Amplification of TCR beta CDR3 regions was carried out from RNA transcripts. The first round of RT-PCR for the TCR CDR3 was performed with the HTBI primer set and the Qiagen OneStep RT-PCR kit. Libraries were constructed in a second round of multiplex PCR, after which size selection and purification were carried out. Paired-end sequencing of the libraries was performed with 100 bp reads on an Illumina HiSeq2000. The paper's processing steps were these. Raw data were processed with SOAPnuke, discarding reads with adapters, uncalled bases, mean Phred below 15, or no exact constant-primer or identifier match. High-quality paired reads were merged with COPE v1.2.5, and unique nucleotide sequences were defined as clonotypes. MiTCR v1.1 was used to align clonotypes to the IMGT TRBV, TRBD and TRBJ reference segments. The analysis included only V-J combinations with a frequency above 0.0001, which together covered 99% to 99.2% of the repertoires. The TCS score was defined as F50 (clonal expansion) divided by E x V (chaos), with BLOSUM62-based TCRdist calculated between CDR3 peptides within each V-J. Welch's t-statistics and random forest reduced 500 to 650 V-J features to roughly 13, which were used in a naive Bayes classifier (R e1071). TCRdb reanalyzed the raw reads on its own, using fastp at Q25 for trimming and MiXCR for clone calling, and kept in-frame beta chains. All rows with the same CDR3 protein become a single entry with the most common DNA and genes. TCRdb, not the authors, supplied the V and J calls. In this sample the table shows roughly 510,000 distinct CDR3 sequences, less than 25% of which occur a single time. Jointly, the top ten make up more than 20% of the sample.

Stable Graves' hyperthyroidism was defined as the absence of progression to ophthalmopathy over 18 months of follow-up. Hyperthyroidism patients were newly diagnosed, with disease duration under 2 months, and aged 18 to 65 years. Any patient with an uncontrolled infection, another autoimmune disease, pregnancy or lactation was excluded. Clinical symptoms, serum thyroxine and TRAb, thyroid ultrasound, and orbital computed tomography formed the basis for the diagnoses. PBMCs were separated from over 9 ml of fresh peripheral blood using Ficoll-Paque density gradient centrifugation. Trizol reagent was used to extract total RNA, and RNA quality was then checked on an Agilent 2100 Bioanalyzer. Results the study describes overall, beyond this receptor: A model built on a 13 V-J signature distinguished ophthalmopathy from stable hyperthyroidism, reaching roughly 88% sensitivity and 81.08% specificity in cross-validation and 80%/75% in testing. In validation, the model predicted progression to ophthalmopathy with about 71% sensitivity and approximately 74% specificity, a median of approximately 6.5 months before onset. No statistical method was used to fix the sample size in advance, and group allocation was not hidden from the investigators. Blood samples also contained most of the expanded thyroid clonotypes (frequency above 0.001), which suggests that blood repertoires may reflect thyroid immune responses.

The clonotype comes from a young man with Graves' hyperthyroidism. The rearrangement combines TRBV4-1 with TRBJ2-5; no D gene call is confident. The sample consisted of blood. The CDR3 region has the sequence CASSQDIGNQETQYF. The sequenced DNA is TGCGCCAGCAGCCAAGATATCGGTAACCAAGAGACCCAGTACTTC.